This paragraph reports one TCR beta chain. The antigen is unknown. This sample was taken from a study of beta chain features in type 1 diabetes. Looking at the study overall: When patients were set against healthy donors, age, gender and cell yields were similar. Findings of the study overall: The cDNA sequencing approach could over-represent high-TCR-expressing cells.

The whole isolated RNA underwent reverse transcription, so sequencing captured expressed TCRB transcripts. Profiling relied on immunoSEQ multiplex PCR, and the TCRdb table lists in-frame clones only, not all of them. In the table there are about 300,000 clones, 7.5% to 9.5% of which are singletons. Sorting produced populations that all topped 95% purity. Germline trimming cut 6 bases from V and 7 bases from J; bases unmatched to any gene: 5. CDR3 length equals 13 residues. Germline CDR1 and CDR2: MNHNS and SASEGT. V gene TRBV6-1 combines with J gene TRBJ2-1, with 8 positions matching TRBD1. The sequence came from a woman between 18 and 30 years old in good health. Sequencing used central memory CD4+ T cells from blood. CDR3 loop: CASRRTGNNEQFF. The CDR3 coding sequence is TGTGCCAGCAGAAGGACAGGGAATAATGAGCAGTTCTTC.